This T cell receptor beta chain comes out of a study of blood T cells in healthy people across ages (dated by TCRdb to between 2014 and 2017). General notes on the study: In model experiments, template switching captured about one uniquely barcoded TCR beta cDNA molecule for every two T cells. Age-related changes in TCR beta repertoire diversity were measured in the study by deep sequencing normalized with unique cDNA molecular identifiers. Donors were grouped into four age groups: young (average 16 years), middle-aged (39), aged (approximately 58) and long-lived (around 82). To avoid experimental bias, donors of different ages were distributed randomly across sequencing lanes. Two additional independent replicas of 1 million unique cDNA reads from the same blood draw were analyzed for two donors (one aged 18 to 30 and one aged 80 or older). Overall results and qualifications from the work: The percentage of naive T cells measured by flow cytometry correlated strongly with observed TCR beta diversity. As age increased, observed TCR beta diversity per million T cells dropped in a roughly linear way, and a significant reduction was already evident by age 40. Because donor CMV infection status was unknown, age-related changes in expanded clonotypes were potentially confounded. Compared with the aged group, the long-lived group had more naive CD4+ T cells, fewer expanded clones and increased TCR diversity, a pattern suggesting age selection. Because profiling used bulk unsorted PBMCs, naive and antigen-experienced compartments could not be compared conclusively. Estimates of total diversity based on one million sequenced T cells were considered lower bounds and underestimates.

This clonotype was picked up one time. No antigen is known for it. The germline gene is not matched at one end of the junction; a read error may be the cause. The roughly 39 donors, aged roughly 6 to 95 years, were systemically healthy Caucasian individuals from Russia. Each donor gave roughly 11 milliliters of peripheral blood, drawn into EDTA-treated Vacutainer tubes. Ficoll-Paque density-gradient centrifugation was used to isolate PBMCs, with at least 7 million obtained per sample. Trizol reagent was used to extract total RNA from the PBMCs, yielding at least 5.5 micrograms per sample. The percentages of naive CD45RAhigh/CD27high T cells were determined by flow cytometry on a PBMC aliquot from every donor. The method behind the library was 5' RACE. The instrument was an Illumina HiSeq 2500. A second PCR of about 7 to 12 cycles was run with a J-beta primer mix and a sample-barcoded 5' primer. A template-switch 5' adaptor carrying 12 random nucleotides introduced a unique molecular identifier onto each TCR beta cDNA molecule. Each sample yielded at least 2.5 million CDR3-containing paired-end reads. The Mint cDNA synthesis kit, primed by a TRBC-specific oligonucleotide, was used to synthesize first-strand cDNA from all RNA. All cDNA was treated with uracil-DNA glycosylase and then went through a first 18-cycle PCR with the universal primers M1SS and BC2_uni_R. Per the original workflow: Each sample was normalized by randomly selecting 1 million high-quality reads, each carrying a distinct molecular identifier. Instead of being binned into consensus sequences, reads that shared molecular identifiers were thrown out. MiTCR, run with a Q25 quality threshold and the strictest error-elimination algorithm, handled CDR3 identification, clonotype clustering and error correction. A nonparametric unseen species model using Euler transformation provided a lower-bound estimate of total TCR beta diversity. TCRdb reprocessing: public reads trimmed at Q25 with fastp, clones called with MiXCR, in-frame beta chains kept. Rows matching on CDR3 protein sequence are summarized as one entry with the most common DNA and genes. It is TCRdb's table, rather than the study itself, that gives the V and J calls and clone size. A total of some 1.6 million distinct CDR3 sequences appear in this sample, almost 35% of them only once. The top ten clonotypes cover around 11% of the sample.

From the cysteine through the phenylalanine, the CDR3 covers 14 amino acids. The DNA shown is the 42-base CDR3, in frame from base 1. The germline V gene encodes CDR1 MDHEN and CDR2 SYDVKM. The chain was built from TRBV28 and TRBJ1-5, with a weak D call of TRBD1 (5 bases match). The sample comprised blood. This receptor was obtained from a woman in her twenties or thirties in good health. In nucleotides, the sequence is TGTGCCGGCAGTCACCGACAGATCAATCAGCCCCAGCATTTT. This is translated as CAGSHRQINQPQHF.